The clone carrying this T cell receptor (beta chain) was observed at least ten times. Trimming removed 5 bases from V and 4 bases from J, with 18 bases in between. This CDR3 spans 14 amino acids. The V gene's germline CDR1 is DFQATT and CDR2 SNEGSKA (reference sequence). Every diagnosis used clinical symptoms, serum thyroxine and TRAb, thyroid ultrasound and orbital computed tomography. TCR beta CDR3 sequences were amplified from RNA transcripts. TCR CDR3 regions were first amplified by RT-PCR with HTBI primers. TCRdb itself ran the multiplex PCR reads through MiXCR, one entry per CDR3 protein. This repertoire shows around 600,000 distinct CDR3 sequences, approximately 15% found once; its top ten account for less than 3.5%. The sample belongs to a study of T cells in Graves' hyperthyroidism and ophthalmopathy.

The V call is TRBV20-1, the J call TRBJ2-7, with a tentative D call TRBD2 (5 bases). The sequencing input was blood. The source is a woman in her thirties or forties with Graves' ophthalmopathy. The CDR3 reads CSAGPPRGGYEQYF. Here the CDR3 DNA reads TGCAGTGCTGGCCCGCCTCGGGGTGGGTACGAGCAGTACTTC.